Sequencing of this T cell receptor beta chain was carried out in a study of blood T cell repertoires in COVID-19. About the study: From the United States, Italy and Spain came samples of acute and convalescent COVID-19. PBMCs, B-cell-depleted T cells, or T cells provided the cDNA or gDNA that made up the material.

The Seattle patients, enrolled during active infection, were followed longitudinally. How the authors handled the data: Researchers report that nucleated cell counts were estimated from reference gene primer amplification. TCRdb's copy holds only in-frame clones and misses some; the assay was immunoSEQ multiplex PCR. The V and J calls and clone size are taken from that table; D and trimming were inferred from the DNA. The data hold around 470,000 clones, with 89% observed a single time. This clone was detected only once. CDR1 MNHEY and CDR2 SMNVEV come from the germline V gene (reference sequence). The CDR3 has 13 amino acids. Trimming removed 3 bases from V and 4 bases from J, with 4 bases in between.

The chain recombines TRBV27 with TRBJ2-6; D remains ambiguous. The sequencing sample was made of peripheral blood. The source of this sequence is a man between 18 and 35 years old with COVID-19, enrolled during active disease. The CDR3 loop reads CASSLRGANVLTF. In nucleotides, the CDR3 is TGTGCCAGCAGTTTGCGGGGGGCCAACGTCCTGACTTTC. Supplemented by reference TRBV27 and TRBJ2-6, the full variable domain reads EAQVTQNPRYLITVTGKKLTVTCSQNMNHEYMSWYRQDPGLGLRQIYYSMNVEVTDKGDVPEGYKVSRKEKRNFPLILESPSPNQTSLYFCASSLRGANVLTFGAGSRLTVL.